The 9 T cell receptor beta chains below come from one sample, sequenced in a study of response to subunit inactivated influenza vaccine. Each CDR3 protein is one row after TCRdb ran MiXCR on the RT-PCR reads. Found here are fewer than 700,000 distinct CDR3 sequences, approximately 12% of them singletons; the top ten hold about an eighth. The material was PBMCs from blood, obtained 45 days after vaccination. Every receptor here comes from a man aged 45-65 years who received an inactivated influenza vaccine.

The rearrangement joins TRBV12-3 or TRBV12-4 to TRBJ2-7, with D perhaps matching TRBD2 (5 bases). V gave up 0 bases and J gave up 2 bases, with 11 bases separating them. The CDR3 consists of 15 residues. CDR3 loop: CASSLALHGTYEQYF. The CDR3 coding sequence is TGTGCCAGCAGTTTAGCGCTACACGGGACCTACGAGCAGTACTTC.

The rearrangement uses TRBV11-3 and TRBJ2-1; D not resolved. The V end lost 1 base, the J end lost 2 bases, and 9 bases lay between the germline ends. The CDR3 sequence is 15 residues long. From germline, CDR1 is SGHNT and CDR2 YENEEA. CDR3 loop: CASSLGGSTYNEQFF. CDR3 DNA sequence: TGTGCCAGCAGCTTAGGAGGCTCCACCTACAATGAGCAGTTCTTC. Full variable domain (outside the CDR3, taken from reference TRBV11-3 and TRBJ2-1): EAGVVQSPRYKIIEKKQPVAFWCNPISGHNTLYWYLQNLGQGPELLIRYENEEAVDDSQLPKDRFSAERLKGVDSTLKIQPAELGDSAVYLCASSLGGSTYNEQFFGPGTRLTVL.

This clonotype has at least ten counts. The CDR3 DNA is TGCAGTGCAATTCACCCGTGGGAGGTGGTGGCAGATACGCAGTATTTT. Residues: CSAIHPWEVVADTQYF. V is TRBV20-1 and J is TRBJ2-3; possibly TRBD2 for D (6 bases). Germline loops: CDR1 DFQATT, CDR2 SNEGSKA (reference sequence). Trimming shortened V by 6 bases and J by 4 bases, and 23 bases separated the two germline ends. The CDR3 has 16 amino acids.

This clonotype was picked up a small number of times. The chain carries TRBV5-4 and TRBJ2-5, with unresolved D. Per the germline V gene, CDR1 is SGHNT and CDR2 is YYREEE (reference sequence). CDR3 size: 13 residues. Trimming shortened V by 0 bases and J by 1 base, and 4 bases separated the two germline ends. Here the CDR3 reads CASSLASQETQYF. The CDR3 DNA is TGTGCCAGCAGCTTGGCCTCCCAAGAGACCCAGTACTTC.

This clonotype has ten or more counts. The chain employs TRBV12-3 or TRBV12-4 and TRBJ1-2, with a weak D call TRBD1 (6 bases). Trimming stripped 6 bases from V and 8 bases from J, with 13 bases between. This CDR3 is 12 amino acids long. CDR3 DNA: TGTGCCAGCAGCTCGGACAGCCGCGGCTACACCTTC. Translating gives CASSSDSRGYTF.

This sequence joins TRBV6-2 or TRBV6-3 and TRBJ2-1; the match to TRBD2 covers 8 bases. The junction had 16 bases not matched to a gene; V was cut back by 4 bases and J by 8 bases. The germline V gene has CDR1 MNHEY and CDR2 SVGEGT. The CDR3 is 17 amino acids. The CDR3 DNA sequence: TGTGCCAGCAGTTTAGCGGGATTAGGAGCGGCTAAGTATGAGCAGTTCTTC. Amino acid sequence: CASSLAGLGAAKYEQFF.

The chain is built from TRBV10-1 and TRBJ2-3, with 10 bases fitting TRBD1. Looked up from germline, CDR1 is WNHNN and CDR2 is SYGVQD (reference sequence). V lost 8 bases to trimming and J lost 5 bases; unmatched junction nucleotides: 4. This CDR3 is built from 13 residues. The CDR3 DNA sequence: TGCGCCAGCGGGACAGGGGTCGGAGATACGCAGTATTTT. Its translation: CASGTGVGDTQYF.

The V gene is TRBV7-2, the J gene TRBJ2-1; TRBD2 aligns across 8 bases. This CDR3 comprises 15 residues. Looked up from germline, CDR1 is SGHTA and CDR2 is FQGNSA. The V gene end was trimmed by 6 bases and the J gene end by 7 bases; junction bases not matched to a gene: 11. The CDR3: CASRNSGTRRNEQFF. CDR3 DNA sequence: TGTGCCAGCAGAAATAGCGGGACACGTCGGAATGAGCAGTTCTTC.

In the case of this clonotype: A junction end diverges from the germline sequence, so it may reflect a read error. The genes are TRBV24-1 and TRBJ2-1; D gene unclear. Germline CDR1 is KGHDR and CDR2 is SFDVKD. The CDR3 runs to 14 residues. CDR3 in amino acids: CVTSETPSRSEQFF. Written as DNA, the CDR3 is TGTGTCACCAGTGAAACACCCTCTAGGAGTGAGCAGTTCTTC.